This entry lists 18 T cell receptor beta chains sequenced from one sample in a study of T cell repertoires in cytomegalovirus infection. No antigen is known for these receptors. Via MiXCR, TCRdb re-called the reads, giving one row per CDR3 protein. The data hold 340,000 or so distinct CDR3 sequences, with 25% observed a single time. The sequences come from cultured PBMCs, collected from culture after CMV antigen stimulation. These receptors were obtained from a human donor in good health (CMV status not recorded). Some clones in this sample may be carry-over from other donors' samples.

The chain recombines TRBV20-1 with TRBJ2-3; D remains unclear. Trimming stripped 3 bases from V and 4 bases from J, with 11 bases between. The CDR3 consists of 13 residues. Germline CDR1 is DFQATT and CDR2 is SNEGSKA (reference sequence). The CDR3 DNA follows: TGCAGTGCTAGTTCGCCGGCGGCAGATACGCAGTATTTT. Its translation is CSASSPAADTQYF.

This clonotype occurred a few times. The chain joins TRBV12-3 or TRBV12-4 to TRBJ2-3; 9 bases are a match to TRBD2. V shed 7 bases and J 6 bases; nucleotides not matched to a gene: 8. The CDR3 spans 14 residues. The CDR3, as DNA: TGTGCCAGCATTAGCGGGAGTAAGAGTGATACGCAGTATTTT. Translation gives CASISGSKSDTQYF.

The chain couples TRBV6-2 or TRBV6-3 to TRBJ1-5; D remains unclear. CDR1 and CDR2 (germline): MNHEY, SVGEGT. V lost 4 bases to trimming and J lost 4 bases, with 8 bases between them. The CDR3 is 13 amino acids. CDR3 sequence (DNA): TGTGCCAGCAGTTGGGGTCTAAATCAGCCCCAGCATTTT. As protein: CASSWGLNQPQHF.

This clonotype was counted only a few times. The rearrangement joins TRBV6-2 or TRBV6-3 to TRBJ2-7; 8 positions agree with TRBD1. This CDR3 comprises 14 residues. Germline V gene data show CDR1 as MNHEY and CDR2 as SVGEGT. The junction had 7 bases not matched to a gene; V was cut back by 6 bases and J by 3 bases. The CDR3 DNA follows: TGTGCCAGCAGCCAGGGACAGGTCAGCTACGAGCAGTACGTC. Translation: CASSQGQVSYEQYV.

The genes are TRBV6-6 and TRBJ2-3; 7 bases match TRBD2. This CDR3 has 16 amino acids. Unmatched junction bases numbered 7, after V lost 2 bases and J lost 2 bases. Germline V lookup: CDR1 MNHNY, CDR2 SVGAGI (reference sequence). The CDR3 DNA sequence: TGTGCCAGCAGTTACGGACCCAGCGGGAACACAGATACGCAGTATTTT. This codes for CASSYGPSGNTDTQYF.

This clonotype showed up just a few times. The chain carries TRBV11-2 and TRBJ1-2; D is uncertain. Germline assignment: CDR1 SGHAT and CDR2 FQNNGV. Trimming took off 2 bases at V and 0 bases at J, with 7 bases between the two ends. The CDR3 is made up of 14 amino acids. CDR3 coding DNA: TGTGCCAGCAGCTTAAACAGAGCTAACTATGGCTACACCTTC. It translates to CASSLNRANYGYTF.

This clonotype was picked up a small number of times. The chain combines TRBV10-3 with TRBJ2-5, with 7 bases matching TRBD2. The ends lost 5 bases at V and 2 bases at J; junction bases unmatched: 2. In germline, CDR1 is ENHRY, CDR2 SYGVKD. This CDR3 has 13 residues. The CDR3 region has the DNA TGTGCCATCAGTCTAGCGGCACAAGAGACCCAGTACTTC. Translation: CAISLAAQETQYF.

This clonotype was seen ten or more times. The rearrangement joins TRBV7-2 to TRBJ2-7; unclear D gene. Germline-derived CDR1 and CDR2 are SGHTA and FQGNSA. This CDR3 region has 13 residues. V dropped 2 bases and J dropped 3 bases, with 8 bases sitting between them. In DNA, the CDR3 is TGTGCCAGCAGCTTAAGTCGGGTCTACGAGCAGTACGTC. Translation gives CASSLSRVYEQYV.

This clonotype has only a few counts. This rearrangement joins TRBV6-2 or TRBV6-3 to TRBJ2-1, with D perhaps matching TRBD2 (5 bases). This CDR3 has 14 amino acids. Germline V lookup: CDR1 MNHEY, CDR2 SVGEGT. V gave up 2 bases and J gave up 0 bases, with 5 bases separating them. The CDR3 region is CASSYEGSYNEQFF. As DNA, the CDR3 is TGTGCCAGCAGTTACGAGGGCTCCTACAATGAGCAGTTCTTC.

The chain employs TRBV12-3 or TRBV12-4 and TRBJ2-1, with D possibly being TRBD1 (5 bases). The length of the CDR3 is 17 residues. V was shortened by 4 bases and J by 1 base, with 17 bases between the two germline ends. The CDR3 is CASSWGTRGSSYNEQFF. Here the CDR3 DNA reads TGTGCCAGCAGTTGGGGCACCCGCGGATCTTCCTACAATGAGCAGTTCTTC.

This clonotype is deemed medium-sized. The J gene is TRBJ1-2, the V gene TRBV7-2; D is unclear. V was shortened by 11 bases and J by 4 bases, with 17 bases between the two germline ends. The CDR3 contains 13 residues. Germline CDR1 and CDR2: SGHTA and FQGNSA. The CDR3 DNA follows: TGTGCCCGATCAGAGGCAGGACCCTATGGCTACACCTTC. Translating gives CARSEAGPYGYTF.

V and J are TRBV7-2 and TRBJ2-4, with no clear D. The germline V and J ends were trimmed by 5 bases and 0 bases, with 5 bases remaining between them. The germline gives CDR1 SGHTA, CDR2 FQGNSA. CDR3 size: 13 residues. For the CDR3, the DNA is TGTGCCAGCAGCCCACCAGCCAAAAACATTCAGTACTTC. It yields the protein CASSPPAKNIQYF.

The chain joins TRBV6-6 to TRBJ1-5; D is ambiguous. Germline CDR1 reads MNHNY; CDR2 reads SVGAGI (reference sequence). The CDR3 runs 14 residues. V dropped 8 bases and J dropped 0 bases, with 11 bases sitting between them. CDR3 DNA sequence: TGTGCCAGCGTAGAGGTAAATAGCAATCAGCCCCAGCATTTT. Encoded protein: CASVEVNSNQPQHF.

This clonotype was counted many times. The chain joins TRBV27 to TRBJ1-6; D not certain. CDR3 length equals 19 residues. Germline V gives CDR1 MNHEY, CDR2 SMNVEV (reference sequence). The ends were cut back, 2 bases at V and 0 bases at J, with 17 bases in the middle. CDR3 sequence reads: CASSLTLRGHSSYNSPLHF. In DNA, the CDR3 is TGTGCCAGCAGTTTAACCCTGAGAGGCCACAGCTCCTATAATTCACCCCTCCACTTT.

CDR3 protein: CSARAGLAGGPSVEQFF. As DNA, the CDR3 is TGCAGTGCTAGAGCCGGACTAGCGGGAGGGCCGAGCGTTGAGCAGTTCTTC. This sequence joins TRBV20-1 and TRBJ2-1, with 15 bases that match TRBD2. The ends lost 1 base at V and 9 bases at J; junction bases unmatched: 10. Germline CDR1 and CDR2: DFQATT and SNEGSKA (reference sequence). The CDR3 runs to 17 residues.

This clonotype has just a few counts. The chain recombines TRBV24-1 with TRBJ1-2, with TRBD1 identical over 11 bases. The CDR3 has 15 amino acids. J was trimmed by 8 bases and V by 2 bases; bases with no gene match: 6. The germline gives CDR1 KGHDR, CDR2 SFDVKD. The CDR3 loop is CATSDSGTGGDGYTF. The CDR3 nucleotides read TGTGCCACCAGTGATTCCGGGACAGGGGGAGACGGCTACACCTTC.

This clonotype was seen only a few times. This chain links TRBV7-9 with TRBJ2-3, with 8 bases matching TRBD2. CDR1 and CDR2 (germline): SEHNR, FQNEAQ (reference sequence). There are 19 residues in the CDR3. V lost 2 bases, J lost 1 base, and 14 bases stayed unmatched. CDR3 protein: CASSLPRGTTREGTDTQYF. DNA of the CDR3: TGTGCCAGCAGCTTACCAAGGGGAACTACGCGGGAGGGCACAGATACGCAGTATTTT. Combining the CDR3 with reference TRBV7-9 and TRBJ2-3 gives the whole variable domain DTGVSQNPRHKITKRGQNVTFRCDPISEHNRLYWYRQTLGQGPEFLTYFQNEAQLEKSRLLSDRFSAERPKGSFSTLEIQRTEQGDSAMYLCASSLPRGTTREGTDTQYFGPGTRLTVL.

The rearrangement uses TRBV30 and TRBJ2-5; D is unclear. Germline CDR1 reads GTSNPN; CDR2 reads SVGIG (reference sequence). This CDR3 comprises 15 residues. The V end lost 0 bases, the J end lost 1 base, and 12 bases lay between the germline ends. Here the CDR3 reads CAWSVRRRVQETQYF. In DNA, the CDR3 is TGTGCCTGGAGTGTAAGAAGGAGAGTCCAAGAGACCCAGTACTTC.